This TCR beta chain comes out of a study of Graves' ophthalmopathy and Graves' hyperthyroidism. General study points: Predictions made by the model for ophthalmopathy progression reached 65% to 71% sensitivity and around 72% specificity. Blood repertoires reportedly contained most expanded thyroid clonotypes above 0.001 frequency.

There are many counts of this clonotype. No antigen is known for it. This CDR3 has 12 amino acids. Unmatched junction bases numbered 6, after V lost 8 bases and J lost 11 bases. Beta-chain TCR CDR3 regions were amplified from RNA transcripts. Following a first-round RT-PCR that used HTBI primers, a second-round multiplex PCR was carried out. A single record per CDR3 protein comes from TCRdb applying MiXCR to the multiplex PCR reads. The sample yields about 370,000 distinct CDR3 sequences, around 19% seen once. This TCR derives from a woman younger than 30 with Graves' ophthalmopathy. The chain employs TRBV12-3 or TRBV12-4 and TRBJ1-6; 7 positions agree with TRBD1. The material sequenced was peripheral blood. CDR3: CASGTALPPLHF. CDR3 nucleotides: TGTGCCAGCGGGACAGCACTCCCACCCCTCCACTTT.